These 25 T cell receptor beta chains originate from one sample sequenced in a study of CD8 T cells in ankylosing spondylitis. Via MiXCR, TCRdb re-called the 5' RACE reads, giving one row per CDR3 protein. The sample has 350,000 to 450,000 distinct CDR3 sequences, more than 20% seen once. Specimen: blood, either unsorted or a sorted T cell fraction (not recorded which). All receptors derive from a male donor with ankylosing spondylitis or in good health (not recorded which).

This clonotype has a handful of counts. V usage is TRBV29-1 and J usage is TRBJ1-2, with 7 bases fitting TRBD1. J gave up 5 bases and V 7 bases, and 10 bases lay outside the gene matches. The CDR3 is 13 amino acids. Germline-derived CDR1 and CDR2 are SQVTM and ANQGSEA. The CDR3: CSAEVRGTYGYTF. The CDR3 DNA follows: TGCAGCGCAGAAGTCAGGGGGACTTATGGCTACACCTTC. Full variable domain (rest looked up from reference TRBV29-1 and TRBJ1-2): SAVISQKPSRDICQRGTSLTIQCQVDSQVTMMFWYRQQPGQSLTLIATANQGSEATYESGFVIDKFPISRPNLTFSTLTVSNMSPEDSSIYLCSAEVRGTYGYTFGSGTRLTVV.

The J gene is TRBJ2-5, the V gene TRBV6-2 or TRBV6-3, with 9 bases matching TRBD2. The CDR3 length is 14 residues. Germline V gene data show CDR1 as MNHEY and CDR2 as SVGEGT. V lost 6 bases and J lost 4; bases outside the gene matches: 6. The CDR3: CASSPWTSAETQYF. The CDR3 coding sequence is TGTGCCAGCAGCCCCTGGACTAGCGCAGAGACCCAGTACTTC.

The chain recombines TRBV10-3 with TRBJ2-4; 7 bases are a match to TRBD2. This CDR3 is built from 14 residues. Per the germline V gene, CDR1 is ENHRY and CDR2 is SYGVKD. With 5 bases clipped from V and 4 bases from J, the junction kept 5 bases outside the gene matches. The CDR3, as DNA: TGTGCCATCAGTCTTCGGGGAGGGAAAAACATTCAGTACTTC. It yields the protein CAISLRGGKNIQYF.

The rearrangement links TRBV7-9 to TRBJ2-3, with D perhaps matching TRBD1 or TRBD2 (5 bases each). The CDR3 length is 15 residues. Deletions cut 3 bases from V and 0 bases from J, with 10 bases between. CDR1 SEHNR and CDR2 FQNEAQ come from the germline V gene (reference sequence). CDR3 in DNA: TGTGCCAGCAGCTTTCCCGGGGCGAGCACAGATACGCAGTATTTT. Its protein product is CASSFPGASTDTQYF. The full variable domain, completed using reference TRBV7-9 and TRBJ2-3, is DTGVSQNPRHKITKRGQNVTFRCDPISEHNRLYWYRQTLGQGPEFLTYFQNEAQLEKSRLLSDRFSAERPKGSFSTLEIQRTEQGDSAMYLCASSFPGASTDTQYFGPGTRLTVL.

V gene TRBV12-3 or TRBV12-4 combines with J gene TRBJ2-1; D gene unclear. This CDR3 is 14 amino acids long. Trimming left V 6 bases short and J 6 bases short, with 15 bases between. DNA of the CDR3: TGTGCCAGCAGCCTCTCAGACACGATCAATGAGCAGTTCTTC. It yields the protein CASSLSDTINEQFF.

This clonotype has at least ten counts. The chain employs TRBV4-1 and TRBJ1-3; D is undetermined. The CDR3 is 17 amino acids. The germline gives CDR1 MGHRA, CDR2 YSYEKL. V was shortened by 1 base and J by 0 bases, with 13 bases between the two germline ends. The DNA of the CDR3 is TGCGCCAGCAGCCAAGTTTGGCAGACCAGCTCTGGAAACACCATATATTTT. This gives the protein CASSQVWQTSSGNTIYF.

At least ten counts were recorded for this clonotype. CDR3 protein: CASSTGGHTEAFF. The CDR3 coding sequence is TGTGCCAGCAGTACCGGGGGCCACACTGAAGCTTTCTTT. This chain joins TRBV12-3 or TRBV12-4 and TRBJ1-1, with a weak D call TRBD1 (6 bases). V shed 5 bases and J shed 3 bases, with 10 bases lying between them. The CDR3 is 13 amino acids.

In DNA, the CDR3 is TGTGCCAGCAGTTCAACAGGTTACGATACGCAGTATTTT. Amino acid sequence: CASSSTGYDTQYF. The genes are TRBV12-3 or TRBV12-4 and TRBJ2-3, with a possible D match to TRBD1 (5 bases). V was clipped by 4 bases and J by 6 bases, with 11 bases between them. The CDR3 length is 13 residues.

The chain uses TRBV11-2 and TRBJ2-3; a possible D gene is TRBD2 (6 bases). The CDR3 is made up of 16 amino acids. Germline values: CDR1 SGHAT, CDR2 FQNNGV. Trimming removed 5 bases from V and 2 bases from J, with 17 bases in between. The CDR3 sequence: CASSNGRLEPTDTQYF. DNA for the CDR3: TGTGCCAGCAGCAACGGACGACTAGAACCCACAGATACGCAGTATTTT.

This clonotype was detected ten times or more. This chain links TRBV24-1 with TRBJ2-7; D ambiguous. This CDR3 is 12 amino acids long. The V and J ends lost 3 bases and 5 bases respectively, with 7 bases between them. Germline lookup yields CDR1 KGHDR and CDR2 SFDVKD. The CDR3 loop is CATSDIGDEQYF. The CDR3 DNA sequence: TGTGCCACCAGTGATATTGGCGACGAGCAGTACTTC.

This sequence joins TRBV6-1 and TRBJ1-4; the D is unclear. The germline V and J ends were trimmed by 7 bases and 7 bases, with 16 bases remaining between them. The germline V gene has CDR1 MNHNS and CDR2 SASEGT. The CDR3 has 14 amino acids. This chain's CDR3 is CASTPRGWGEKLFF. As DNA, the CDR3 is TGTGCCAGCACCCCCAGAGGCTGGGGTGAAAAACTGTTTTTT.

The V call is TRBV15, the J call TRBJ2-3; possible D gene TRBD1, 5 bases. Germline loops: CDR1 LNHNV, CDR2 YYDKDF (reference sequence). The V end was cut by 0 bases, the J end by 2 bases, with 9 bases between. The CDR3 runs to 15 residues. CDR3 sequence reads: CATSREGRATDTQYF. Here the CDR3 DNA reads TGTGCCACCAGCAGAGAGGGCAGGGCCACAGATACGCAGTATTTT.

This chain uses TRBV7-9 with TRBJ2-2; the match to TRBD1 covers 8 bases. Germline values: CDR1 SEHNR, CDR2 FQNEAQ (reference sequence). Trimming cost V 5 bases and J 6 bases; bases outside gene matches: 2. This CDR3 is built from 13 residues. The CDR3 loop reads CASSTQGAGELFF. The DNA of the CDR3 is TGTGCCAGCAGCACACAGGGGGCCGGGGAGCTGTTTTTT.

This clonotype turned up a few times. This sequence joins TRBV10-3 and TRBJ2-7; D might be TRBD1 (5 bases). Trimming stripped 0 bases from V and 5 bases from J, with 8 bases between. CDR3 length equals 13 residues. Germline CDR1 ENHRY, CDR2 SYGVKD. CDR3 nucleotide sequence: TGTGCCATCAGTGAGTCGGGGCAGGACGAGCAGTACTTC. Amino acids: CAISESGQDEQYF.

The V call is TRBV12-3 or TRBV12-4, the J call TRBJ2-2; D unresolved. This CDR3 has 15 amino acids. Trimming took 6 bases from V and 3 from J, leaving 14 bases between them. The CDR3 spells CASRDLWSYTGELFF. The CDR3 nucleotides read TGTGCCAGCAGGGACCTGTGGTCATACACCGGGGAGCTGTTTTTT.

The chain employs TRBV4-1 and TRBJ2-2, with 10 bases that match TRBD2. Unmatched junction bases numbered 14, after V lost 10 bases and J lost 0 bases. The CDR3 is 18 amino acids. Germline loops: CDR1 MGHRA, CDR2 YSYEKL. The CDR3 DNA follows: TGCGCCACCATGGGGCTAGCGGGGGCCGCCGCGAACACCGGGGAGCTGTTTTTT. This encodes CATMGLAGAAANTGELFF.

CDR3 DNA sequence: TGCAGTGCTAGAGATCATGATGCAGCCTCCTACGAGCAGTACTTC. This encodes CSARDHDAASYEQYF. V gene TRBV20-1 combines with J gene TRBJ2-7; D uncertain. Germline CDR1 is DFQATT and CDR2 is SNEGSKA (reference sequence). Trimming left V 0 bases short and J 0 bases short, with 12 bases between. CDR3 size: 15 residues.

This clonotype was observed a handful of times. The chain's CDR3 is CSVGPTGNEQFF. DNA of the CDR3: TGCAGCGTTGGCCCTACGGGCAATGAGCAGTTCTTC. The chain recombines TRBV29-1 with TRBJ2-1; no firm D call. CDR1 is SQVTM, CDR2 ANQGSEA, per germline. The CDR3 runs to 12 residues. Trimming removed 4 bases at V and 6 bases at J, with 10 bases between.

The chain carries TRBV11-2 and TRBJ2-1; D is perhaps TRBD1 (6 bases). This CDR3 has 19 residues. Germline loops: CDR1 SGHAT, CDR2 FQNNGV. The ends were cut back, 4 bases at V and 2 bases at J, with 24 bases in the middle. In nucleotides, the CDR3 is TGTGCCAGCAGCTCCTTAGATCTACCAGGGGTGAGTCCCTACAATGAGCAGTTCTTC. The encoded protein is CASSSLDLPGVSPYNEQFF.

The chain uses TRBV11-1 and TRBJ2-1; no clear D. The CDR3 runs to 15 residues. The germline CDR1 and CDR2 sequences are SGHAT and FQDESV (reference sequence). V shed 5 bases and J shed 4 bases, with 15 bases lying between them. This chain's CDR3 is CASSQPDERYNEQFF. In nucleotides, the CDR3 is TGTGCCAGCAGCCAACCTGATGAAAGGTACAATGAGCAGTTCTTC. The variable domain in full, completed from reference TRBV11-1 and TRBJ2-1, reads EAEVAQSPRYKITEKSQAVAFWCDPISGHATLYWYRQILGQGPELLVQFQDESVVDDSQLPKDRFSAERLKGVDSTLKIQPAELGDSAMYLCASSQPDERYNEQFFGPGTRLTVL.

The sample holds a few counts of this clonotype. The rearrangement links TRBV12-3 or TRBV12-4 to TRBJ1-3, with TRBD1 matching over 8 bases. Trimming removed 3 bases from V and 8 bases from J; junction bases left unmatched: 12. The length of the CDR3 is 16 residues. This CDR3 is CASSFLGTGGSDTIYF. The CDR3 nucleotides are TGTGCCAGCAGTTTCTTAGGCACAGGGGGTTCTGACACCATATATTTT.

A few counts support this clonotype. The V and J genes are TRBV29-1 and TRBJ1-1; no clear D. Germline CDR1 SQVTM, CDR2 ANQGSEA. V was shortened by 4 bases and J by 7 bases, with 7 bases between the two germline ends. This CDR3 has 10 amino acids. CDR3 in DNA: TGCAGCGTTGGGGCCAGTGAAGCTTTCTTT. It yields the protein CSVGASEAFF.

In this sample, this clonotype turned up many times. The CDR3 region has the DNA TGTGCCAGCAGTGTGGCGGGGGGCACACAAGAGACCCAGTACTTC. Residues: CASSVAGGTQETQYF. The V call is TRBV6-4, the J call TRBJ2-5, with TRBD2 identical over 8 bases. Germline CDR1 is MRHNA and CDR2 is SNTAGT. V lost 4 bases to trimming and J lost 2 bases; unmatched junction nucleotides: 6. The CDR3 is made up of 15 amino acids.

Comments on this clonotype: A much larger clone lies one base from this, so it may be a read error. The rearrangement uses TRBV7-9 and TRBJ2-7, with 7 nucleotides matching TRBD1. CDR3 length: 15 residues. Germline CDR1 reads SEHNR; CDR2 reads FQNEAQ (reference sequence). The trim removed 3 bases at V and 5 bases at J, leaving 10 bases unmatched. This CDR3 is CASSFRTQGMDEQYF. Here the CDR3 DNA reads TGTGCCAGCAGCTTTCGGACACAGGGGATGGACGAGCAGTACTTC.

The chain links TRBV7-9 to TRBJ1-1; D is ambiguous. This CDR3 contains 15 residues. Trimming removed 5 bases at V and 0 bases at J, with 13 bases between. Germline lookup yields CDR1 SEHNR and CDR2 FQNEAQ (reference sequence). CDR3: CASSPPVGVNTEAFF. In DNA, the CDR3 is TGTGCCAGCAGCCCCCCCGTCGGAGTGAACACTGAAGCTTTCTTT.